This T cell receptor (beta chain) was obtained from a study of PD-1 blockade in classical Hodgkin lymphoma. Looked up from germline, CDR1 is SGHTA and CDR2 is FQGNSA. V was trimmed by 1 base and J by 7 bases, leaving 11 bases between them. The CDR3 contains 14 residues. All the patients suffered relapse after autologous stem cell transplantation, and brentuximab vedotin exposure differed. General study results and limits: While CD8+ TCR diversity did not rise significantly by C4D1, CD4+ TCR diversity did.

Points on this clone: The antigen is not known.

The repertoire was sequenced with immunoSEQ multiplex PCR; TCRdb's copy has only in-frame clones and lacks some. The table includes tens of thousands of clones, around 86% detected once. The sequences come from peripheral blood mononuclear cells (PBMCs), collected at baseline. This chain uses TRBV7-2 with TRBJ2-1, with D perhaps TRBD1 (6 bases). The receptor was derived from a human donor with classical Hodgkin lymphoma. The CDR3 sequence: CASSLDRVWNEQFF. The CDR3 bases are TGTGCCAGCAGCTTAGACAGGGTATGGAATGAGCAGTTCTTC. Drawing the rest from reference TRBV7-2 and TRBJ2-1, the complete variable domain is GAGVSQSPSNKVTEKGKDVELRCDPISGHTALYWYRQSLGQGLEFLIYFQGNSAPDKSGLPSDRFSAERTGGSVSTLTIQRTQQEDSAVYLCASSLDRVWNEQFFGPGTRLTVL.